The next 19 T cell receptor beta chains were all read from a single sample in a study of T cell repertoires in cytomegalovirus infection. Using its own MiXCR run on the reads, TCRdb lists one record per CDR3 protein. Of nearly 650,000 distinct CDR3 sequences detected, 20% to 25% appear once; the ten largest clones hold 7.5% to 9%. Sequencing used CD8+ T cells from PBMCs. The receptors here all came from a human donor in good health (CMV status not recorded). Some clones in this sample may be carry-over from other donors' samples.

The genes are TRBV5-1 and TRBJ1-2; 8 positions match TRBD1. The CDR3 runs to 13 residues. Germline assignment: CDR1 SGHRS and CDR2 YFSETQ. J was trimmed by 7 bases and V by 4 bases; bases with no gene match: 6. CDR3 region: CASSPGTGRGYTF. The CDR3 coding sequence is TGCGCCAGCAGCCCTGGGACAGGACGTGGCTACACCTTC.

This clonotype was detected only a few times. The chain uses TRBV5-5 and TRBJ2-7, with unresolved D. There are 16 residues in the CDR3. The germline CDR1 and CDR2 sequences are SGHKS and YYEKEE (reference sequence). V lost 0 bases, J lost 0 bases, and 13 bases lay in between. The CDR3 DNA reads as TGTGCCAGCAGCTTGGCCTATAGGGTGGGCTCCTACGAGCAGTACGTC. Encoded protein: CASSLAYRVGSYEQYV.

The rearrangement uses TRBV4-2 and TRBJ1-6; weak D call: TRBD1 (5 bases). Germline V gene sequence: CDR1 LGHNA, CDR2 YNFKEQ. Trimming removed 0 bases at V and 5 bases at J, with 8 bases between. The CDR3 spans 15 residues. CDR3 residues: CASSQDLGDNSPLHF. The CDR3 DNA follows: TGTGCCAGCAGCCAAGATCTAGGGGATAATTCACCCCTCCACTTT.

This clonotype has only a few counts. The chain has TRBV27 and TRBJ1-2; a possible D gene is TRBD1 (6 bases). Germline V CDR1 and CDR2: MNHEY, SMNVEV (reference sequence). There are 16 residues in the CDR3. Trimming cost V 7 bases and J 0 bases, with 18 bases left between them. The CDR3 DNA follows: TGTGCCAGCACCCAAACATGGACAGCCGCTAACTATGGCTACACCTTC. Encoded protein: CASTQTWTAANYGYTF.

This clonotype was observed many times. The DNA for the CDR3 is TGTGCCAGCAACAGGGGGGTGAACACCATATATTTT. This gives the protein CASNRGVNTIYF. The chain links TRBV12-3 or TRBV12-4 to TRBJ1-3; 8 nucleotides match TRBD1. The CDR3 contains 12 residues. The V segment lost 7 bases and the J segment 7 bases; nucleotides outside the gene matches: 3.

In this sample, this clonotype turned up many times. The genes are TRBV12-3 or TRBV12-4 and TRBJ1-5, with D perhaps matching TRBD1 (6 bases). The ends were cut back, 3 bases at V and 0 bases at J, with 12 bases in the middle. The CDR3 sequence is 16 residues long. CDR3 DNA sequence: TGTGCCAGCAGTTTTGGGGGCCGGTTTAGCAATCAGCCCCAGCATTTT. Its translation: CASSFGGRFSNQPQHF.

Ten or more counts support this clonotype. At one end the junction does not follow the germline gene, possibly because of a read error. This rearrangement joins TRBV28 to TRBJ2-1; D possibly corresponds to TRBD2 (6 bases). Germline values: CDR1 MDHEN, CDR2 SYDVKM. The CDR3 sequence is 18 residues long. CDR3 nucleotide sequence: TGTGCCAGCAGATTATCCCCAGGAAGGGCAGGGAGGTACAATGAGCAGTTCTTC. It is translated as CASRLSPGRAGRYNEQFF.

This chain links TRBV19 with TRBJ1-5; D remains ambiguous. The CDR3 is 13 residues long. Trimming pared 5 bases from V and 5 bases from J, leaving 10 bases between. Germline V gene lookup returns CDR1 LNHDA and CDR2 SQIVND (reference sequence). This CDR3 reads CASSDMRDQPQHF. As DNA, the CDR3 is TGTGCCAGTAGTGACATGAGGGATCAGCCCCAGCATTTT.

The CDR3 nucleotides read TGTGCCAGCAGCCCACCTCTCGGGCATGAGCAGTTCTTC. As protein: CASSPPLGHEQFF. J is TRBJ2-1 and V is TRBV7-9; D remains unclear. The CDR3 sequence is 13 residues long. Germline V gene lookup returns CDR1 SEHNR and CDR2 FQNEAQ (reference sequence). V gave up 5 bases and J gave up 8 bases, with 13 bases separating them. The whole variable domain, remainder taken from reference TRBV7-9 and TRBJ2-1, is DTGVSQNPRHKITKRGQNVTFRCDPISEHNRLYWYRQTLGQGPEFLTYFQNEAQLEKSRLLSDRFSAERPKGSFSTLEIQRTEQGDSAMYLCASSPPLGHEQFFGPGTRLTVL.

The V call is TRBV9, the J call TRBJ1-5; 7 nucleotides line up with TRBD1. Germline V gives CDR1 SGDLS, CDR2 YYNGEE. The CDR3 is made up of 15 amino acids. The CDR3 reads CVIPPRGAHIKPQHF. Written as DNA, the CDR3 is TGTGTCATCCCGCCCAGGGGGGCCCATATTAAGCCCCAGCATTTT.

This clonotype has just a few counts. The rearrangement joins TRBV12-5 to TRBJ1-1; D gene ambiguous. This CDR3 spans 14 amino acids. Trimming pared 7 bases from V and 2 bases from J, leaving 14 bases between. Germline V gene lookup returns CDR1 LGHNT and CDR2 FRNRAP. CDR3 DNA sequence: TGTGCTAGTGCAATGGGAGGCCGTAACACTGAAGCTTTCTTT. Translating it yields CASAMGGRNTEAFF.

This clonotype was observed many times. This chain joins TRBV7-2 and TRBJ2-7, with 8 positions matching TRBD2. The J segment lost 2 bases and the V segment lost 0 bases, leaving 0 bases of the junction unmatched. The germline CDR1 and CDR2 sequences are SGHTA and FQGNSA. CDR3 length equals 14 residues. The CDR3 DNA sequence: TGTGCCAGCAGCTTAGCGGGACTAGCCTACGAGCAGTACGTC. The encoded protein is CASSLAGLAYEQYV.

The V gene is TRBV4-1, the J gene TRBJ2-3, with D perhaps matching TRBD1 or TRBD2 (5 bases each). V was shortened by 0 bases and J by 6 bases, with 16 bases between the two germline ends. The germline gives CDR1 MGHRA, CDR2 YSYEKL. CDR3 length: 16 residues. The CDR3 reads CASSQDDFPGSDTQYF. CDR3 DNA: TGCGCCAGCAGCCAAGATGACTTCCCAGGGAGTGATACGCAGTATTTT.

This clonotype occurred a few times. The chain carries TRBV10-3 and TRBJ1-1, with no clear D. Trimming took 3 bases from V and 7 from J, leaving 6 bases between them. The CDR3 runs to 11 residues. Per germline, CDR1 ENHRY and CDR2 SYGVKD. The CDR3 coding sequence is TGTGCCATCAGTGAAGACCTTGAAGCTTTCTTT. It codes for CAISEDLEAFF.

CDR3 bases: TGTGCCAGCAGGACTAGCGGGGGGGCCGTGGAAGCGCAGTATTTT. As protein: CASRTSGGAVEAQYF. V gene TRBV2 combines with J gene TRBJ2-3; 14 positions agree with TRBD2. The V gene end was trimmed by 6 bases and the J gene end by 10 bases; junction bases not matched to a gene: 9. This CDR3 has 15 amino acids. The germline CDR1 and CDR2 sequences are SNHLY and FYNNEI.

Worth noting for this clonotype: This may stem from a read error, because a much larger clone lies one nucleotide away. The V and J genes are TRBV12-3 or TRBV12-4 and TRBJ2-3, with D perhaps matching TRBD1 (6 bases). This CDR3 region has 14 residues. V was pared by 6 bases and J by 2 bases, with 12 bases between. CDR3 amino acids: CASRPDRNTDTQYF. CDR3 coding DNA: TGTGCCAGCAGACCCGACAGGAACACAGATACGCAGTATTTT.

This clonotype was observed a few times. This chain joins TRBV18 and TRBJ2-4; D may be TRBD2 (6 bases). The CDR3 is made up of 16 amino acids. Trimming stripped 3 bases from V and 2 bases from J, with 14 bases between. Germline V gives CDR1 KGHSH, CDR2 LQKENI. DNA of the CDR3: TGTGCCAGCTCACCCGGGACTGATTCATCCAAAAACATTCAGTACTTC. Translation: CASSPGTDSSKNIQYF. Using reference TRBV18 and TRBJ2-4 for the parts outside the CDR3, the full variable domain is NAGVMQNPRHLVRRRGQEARLRCSPMKGHSHVYWYRQLPEEGLKFMVYLQKENIIDESGMPKERFSAEFPKEGPSILRIQQVVRGDSAAYFCASSPGTDSSKNIQYFGAGTRLSVL.

The genes are TRBV25-1 and TRBJ1-3; 7 nucleotides align to TRBD1. The CDR3 spans 15 residues. V was clipped by 8 bases and J by 4 bases; unmatched bases: 11. Germline CDR1 is MGHDK and CDR2 is SYGVNS. CDR3 amino acids: CASATGQKRGNTIYF. The DNA for the CDR3 is TGTGCCAGCGCGACGGGACAGAAGCGCGGAAACACCATATATTTT.

The V call is TRBV29-1, the J call TRBJ2-2, with D tentatively TRBD2 (6 bases). CDR3 length: 14 amino acids. Trimming cost V 3 bases and J 3 bases, with 11 bases left between them. The germline V gene has CDR1 SQVTM and CDR2 ANQGSEA. CDR3 DNA sequence: TGCAGCGTTGATGGAGGGAGTTACACCGGGGAGCTGTTTTTT. Its translation is CSVDGGSYTGELFF.